One and the same sample provided the 27 T cell receptor beta chains below, sequenced in a study of PD-L1 blockade in urothelial cancer. TCRdb keeps only in-frame clones here, not all; method: immunoSEQ multiplex PCR. Of 55,000 to 80,000 clones detected, 81% appear once; the ten largest clones hold around 3.2%. Noted time point: pretreatment peripheral blood. The sequenced sample was PBMCs, obtained around atezolizumab (anti-PD-L1) treatment. Receptors were obtained from a man between 65 and 85 years old with urothelial cancer.

The chain has TRBV6-4 and TRBJ1-2; D not resolved. Germline V CDR1 and CDR2: MRHNA, SNTAGT. Trimming removed 4 bases at V and 8 bases at J, with 11 bases between. CDR3 length equals 12 residues. CDR3 DNA sequence: TGTGCCAGCAGTGCCCCCGGAGGCGGCTACACCTTC. Translation: CASSAPGGGYTF.

This clone came up once. In nucleotides, the CDR3 is TGCAGCGCCGAGACAGGCTCTGGGGCCAACGTCCTGACTTTC. Its protein is CSAETGSGANVLTF. The chain recombines TRBV29-1 with TRBJ2-6; perhaps TRBD1 as D (6 bases). V was shortened by 7 bases and J by 0 bases, with 10 bases between the two germline ends. Germline CDR1 reads SQVTM; CDR2 reads ANQGSEA. The CDR3 covers 14 residues.

The chain is built from TRBV7-2 and TRBJ2-1; 12 bases agree with TRBD2. The V and J ends lost 5 bases and 6 bases, in that order; junction bases with no gene match: 5. The germline V gene has CDR1 SGHTA and CDR2 FQGNSA. The CDR3 totals 15 residues. The CDR3 here is CASSNGLAGLNEQFF. The CDR3 DNA sequence: TGTGCCAGCAGCAATGGACTAGCGGGACTCAATGAGCAGTTCTTC.

The chain uses TRBV2 and TRBJ2-1; D is possibly TRBD2 (6 bases). This CDR3 contains 14 residues. Germline CDR1 SNHLY, CDR2 FYNNEI. V lost 5 bases and J lost 0, with 8 bases in between. The CDR3 spells CASSTTSSYNEQFF. CDR3 bases: TGTGCCAGCAGTACGACTAGCTCCTACAATGAGCAGTTCTTC.

The V gene is TRBV5-6, the J gene TRBJ2-3; a possible D gene is TRBD2 (6 bases). This CDR3 spans 16 amino acids. Trimming stripped 0 bases from V and 0 bases from J, with 11 bases between. Germline V gene sequence: CDR1 SGHDT, CDR2 YYEEEE. DNA of the CDR3: TGTGCCAGCAGCTTGGCCGGGGGTTCAAGCACAGATACGCAGTATTTT. As protein: CASSLAGGSSTDTQYF.

The chain joins TRBV29-1 to TRBJ2-5, with D possibly matching TRBD1 (7 bases). V lost 0 bases to trimming and J lost 0 bases, with 14 bases between them. Looked up from germline, CDR1 is SQVTM and CDR2 is ANQGSEA. The CDR3 extends over 16 amino acids. CDR3 amino acids: CSVEDAGGKNQETQYF. DNA of the CDR3: TGCAGCGTTGAAGATGCAGGGGGGAAAAACCAAGAGACCCAGTACTTC.

The chain employs TRBV5-1 and TRBJ1-3; tentatively, D is TRBD1 (6 bases). The CDR3 extends over 15 amino acids. V was trimmed by 4 bases and J by 3 bases, leaving 14 bases between them. The germline V gene has CDR1 SGHRS and CDR2 YFSETQ. In nucleotides, the CDR3 is TGCGCCAGCAGCGCCGGACAGACGCTTGGAAACACCATATATTTT. Encoded protein: CASSAGQTLGNTIYF.

V gene TRBV7-9 combines with J gene TRBJ2-3; D is possibly TRBD2 (5 bases). Germline lookup yields CDR1 SEHNR and CDR2 FQNEAQ (reference sequence). V was clipped by 5 bases and J by 0 bases, with 9 bases between them. The CDR3 runs 14 residues. The CDR3 DNA follows: TGTGCCAGCAGCACGACTATAAGCACAGATACGCAGTATTTT. Encoded protein: CASSTTISTDTQYF.

The rearrangement links TRBV27 to TRBJ2-7, with 7 bases matching TRBD1. Germline CDR1 MNHEY, CDR2 SMNVEV (reference sequence). With 4 bases clipped from V and 3 bases from J, the junction kept 3 bases outside the gene matches. This CDR3 has 13 residues. CDR3 coding DNA: TGTGCCAGCAGTTCAAACAGGGGCTACGAGCAGTACTTC. It translates to CASSSNRGYEQYF.

The rearrangement links TRBV28 to TRBJ2-1, with a tentative D call TRBD2 (6 bases). Germline lookup yields CDR1 MDHEN and CDR2 SYDVKM. This CDR3 region has 15 residues. V lost 7 bases and J lost 10, with 23 bases in between. The CDR3, as DNA: TGTGCCAGCAATGAGGAGGGCCCTCTGTATAACGAGCAGTTCTTC. It encodes CASNEEGPLYNEQFF.

This clone was counted only a few times. This chain links TRBV2 with TRBJ2-7; 7 bases align to TRBD1. The CDR3 extends over 12 amino acids. The V gene end was trimmed by 6 bases and the J gene end by 5 bases; junction bases not matched to a gene: 4. Germline assignment: CDR1 SNHLY and CDR2 FYNNEI. CDR3 in amino acids: CASSDREDEQYF. In DNA, the CDR3 is TGTGCCAGCAGCGACAGGGAAGACGAGCAGTACTTC.

J is TRBJ2-5 and V is TRBV6-1; 9 bases line up with TRBD1. The CDR3 totals 14 residues. CDR1 MNHNS and CDR2 SASEGT come from the germline V gene. Losses at the gene ends were 4 bases for V and 5 bases for J; bases not matched to a gene: 5. CDR3 residues: CASSANRGPETQYF. CDR3 nucleotides: TGTGCCAGCAGTGCCAACAGGGGGCCTGAGACCCAGTACTTC.

The chain employs TRBV19 and TRBJ2-7; 10 bases match TRBD1. The CDR3 consists of 13 residues. CDR1 LNHDA and CDR2 SQIVND come from the germline V gene (reference sequence). The V gene end was trimmed by 7 bases and the J gene end by 9 bases; junction bases not matched to a gene: 9. The DNA for the CDR3 is TGTGCCAGTATGGGGACAGGGGCAACGGTGCAGTACTTC. Encoded protein: CASMGTGATVQYF. Using reference TRBV19 and TRBJ2-7 for the parts outside the CDR3, the full variable domain is DGGITQSPKYLFRKEGQNVTLSCEQNLNHDAMYWYRQDPGQGLRLIYYSQIVNDFQKGDIAEGYSVSREKKESFPLTVTSAQKNPTAFYLCASMGTGATVQYFGPGTRLTVT.

The V gene is TRBV7-9, the J gene TRBJ1-2; a possible D gene is TRBD1 (5 bases). This CDR3 region has 15 residues. CDR1 is SEHNR, CDR2 FQNEAQ, per germline (reference sequence). V gave up 5 bases and J gave up 4 bases, with 17 bases separating them. CDR3 in amino acids: CASSLGAEVFYGYTF. The CDR3 DNA sequence: TGTGCCAGCAGCCTTGGGGCCGAGGTCTTCTATGGCTACACCTTC. Together with reference TRBV7-9 and TRBJ1-2, the CDR3 gives the full variable domain: DTGVSQNPRHKITKRGQNVTFRCDPISEHNRLYWYRQTLGQGPEFLTYFQNEAQLEKSRLLSDRFSAERPKGSFSTLEIQRTEQGDSAMYLCASSLGAEVFYGYTFGSGTRLTVV.

V and J are TRBV19 and TRBJ1-1; D unclear. This CDR3 has 15 amino acids. Germline values: CDR1 LNHDA, CDR2 SQIVND (reference sequence). The ends were cut back, 3 bases at V and 0 bases at J, with 11 bases in the middle. This chain's CDR3 is CASSMGGRLNTEAFF. The DNA for the CDR3 is TGTGCCAGTAGTATGGGAGGCAGACTGAACACTGAAGCTTTCTTT.

V usage is TRBV25-1 and J usage is TRBJ1-5, with D maybe TRBD1 (6 bases). The germline V and J ends were trimmed by 6 bases and 4 bases, with 10 bases remaining between them. Germline assignment: CDR1 MGHDK and CDR2 SYGVNS. The CDR3 has 13 amino acids. CDR3: CASRGQVNQPQHF. The CDR3 DNA follows: TGTGCCAGCAGGGGACAAGTGAATCAGCCCCAGCATTTT.

Worth noting for this clone: The sample contains more than one DNA sequence encoding this CDR3. This chain joins TRBV5-1 and TRBJ2-7, with a tentative D call TRBD1 (6 bases). Trimming pared 2 bases from V and 0 bases from J, leaving 9 bases between. The CDR3 covers 14 residues. The V gene's germline CDR1 is SGHRS and CDR2 YFSETQ. The chain's CDR3 is CASSLQGSSYEQYF. The CDR3 DNA reads as TGCGCCAGCAGCTTACAGGGTTCCTCCTACGAGCAGTACTTC.

This chain connects TRBV4-1 to TRBJ2-7, with D possibly TRBD1 on 6 matching bases. The V and J ends lost 3 bases and 3 bases respectively, with 18 bases between them. Germline assignment: CDR1 MGHRA and CDR2 YSYEKL. The CDR3 contains 16 residues. The DNA for the CDR3 is TGCGCCAGCAGCCACACATTCCGGGACACAGACTACGAGCAGTACTTC. Amino acid sequence: CASSHTFRDTDYEQYF.

The V call is TRBV30, the J call TRBJ1-1; unclear D gene. V was cut by 0 bases and J by 5 bases, with 7 bases left in between. Germline lookup yields CDR1 GTSNPN and CDR2 SVGIG (reference sequence). This CDR3 region has 12 residues. This CDR3 is CAWSVRGTEAFF. The CDR3 DNA is TGTGCCTGGAGTGTACGCGGAACTGAAGCTTTCTTT.

This chain connects TRBV25-1 to TRBJ2-5; 9 bases map to TRBD2. Germline V lookup: CDR1 MGHDK, CDR2 SYGVNS. Trimming at V came to 6 bases and at J to 5 bases, leaving 7 bases not matched to a gene. This CDR3 comprises 14 residues. The CDR3 region is CASRPSGTWETQYF. The DNA of the CDR3 is TGTGCCAGCAGGCCTAGCGGGACCTGGGAGACCCAGTACTTC.

The chain links TRBV5-1 to TRBJ1-2; unclear D gene. V was trimmed by 2 bases and J by 0 bases, leaving 8 bases between them. This CDR3 has 14 residues. Germline assignment: CDR1 SGHRS and CDR2 YFSETQ. The CDR3 sequence is CASSFERANYGYTF. The DNA of the CDR3 is TGCGCCAGCAGCTTCGAACGAGCTAACTATGGCTACACCTTC.

This clone was counted only a few times. The rearrangement joins TRBV6-5 to TRBJ2-7; D may be TRBD1 (7 bases). CDR3 length: 12 residues. In germline, CDR1 is MNHEY, CDR2 SVGAGI. The V and J ends lost 7 bases and 6 bases respectively, with 13 bases between them. The CDR3 sequence: CASTNQGGEQYF. CDR3 in DNA: TGTGCCAGCACAAATCAGGGGGGCGAGCAGTACTTC.

V gene TRBV5-5 combines with J gene TRBJ2-5; weak D call: TRBD2 (5 bases). The germline CDR1 and CDR2 sequences are SGHKS and YYEKEE (reference sequence). V lost 0 bases to trimming and J lost 9 bases, with 9 bases between them. CDR3 length equals 12 residues. CDR3 in amino acids: CASSLDERAQYF. The DNA of the CDR3 is TGTGCCAGCAGCTTGGATGAGAGGGCCCAGTACTTC.

This clone turned up a few times. V usage is TRBV4-2 and J usage is TRBJ2-3; D is perhaps TRBD1 (5 bases). Deletions cut 8 bases from V and 5 bases from J, with 8 bases between. The CDR3 loop spans 11 amino acids. Germline V CDR1 and CDR2: LGHNA, YNFKEQ. Here the CDR3 DNA reads TGTGCCAGCTCAAGGGGAGATACGCAGTATTTT. As protein: CASSRGDTQYF.

This sequence joins TRBV4-1 and TRBJ2-5; TRBD1 might be the D (7 bases). Trimming stripped 3 bases from V and 5 bases from J, with 13 bases between. The CDR3 is 14 residues long. Germline CDR1 is MGHRA and CDR2 is YSYEKL. The CDR3 loop reads CASSHPTGRETQYF. DNA for the CDR3: TGCGCCAGCAGCCACCCGACAGGGAGGGAGACCCAGTACTTC.

The chain employs TRBV5-1 and TRBJ2-5; 7 bases are shared with TRBD2. Germline CDR1 and CDR2: SGHRS and YFSETQ. The CDR3 length is 16 residues. V gave up 0 bases and J gave up 2 bases; unmatched junction bases: 7. The CDR3 sequence: CASSLGPAGQQETQYF. The CDR3 bases are TGCGCCAGCAGCTTGGGGCCAGCGGGGCAACAAGAGACCCAGTACTTC. The variable domain in full, completed from reference TRBV5-1 and TRBJ2-5, reads KAGVTQTPRYLIKTRGQQVTLSCSPISGHRSVSWYQQTPGQGLQFLFEYFSETQRNKGNFPGRFSGRQFSNSRSEMNVSTLELGDSALYLCASSLGPAGQQETQYFGPGTRLLVL.

The chain joins TRBV6-6 to TRBJ2-7; TRBD1 aligns across 7 bases. The length of the CDR3 is 14 residues. With V trimmed by 6 bases and J by 2 bases, 7 bases remained unmatched. Germline lookup yields CDR1 MNHNY and CDR2 SVGAGI (reference sequence). The CDR3 bases are TGTGCCAGCAGCTCCTGGACAGGAACCTACGAGCAGTACTTC. This gives the protein CASSSWTGTYEQYF.